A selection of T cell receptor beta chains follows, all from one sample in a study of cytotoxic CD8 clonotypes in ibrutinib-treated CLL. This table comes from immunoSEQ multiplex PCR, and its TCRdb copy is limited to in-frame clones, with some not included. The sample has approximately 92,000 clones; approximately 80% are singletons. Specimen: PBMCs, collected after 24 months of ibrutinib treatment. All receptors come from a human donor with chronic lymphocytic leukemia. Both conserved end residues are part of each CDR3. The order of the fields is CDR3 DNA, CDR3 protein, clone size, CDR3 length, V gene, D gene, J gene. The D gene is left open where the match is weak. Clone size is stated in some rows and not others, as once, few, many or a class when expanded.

DNA: TGTGCCAGCAGCGTAGGCCCGGAGAAGGGAGAGACCCAGTACTTC; CDR3: CASSVGPEKGETQYF; size: NA; length: 15; V: TRBV9; D: NA; J: TRBJ2-5
DNA: TGTGCCAGCGGGTCCTGGGGGTCGAATGAAAAACTGTTTTTT; CDR3: CASGSWGSNEKLFF; size: NA; length: 14; V: TRBV7-2; D: NA; J: TRBJ1-4
DNA: TGTGCCAGCAGCCGGGACAGGGGGGATGAAAAACTGTTTTTT; CDR3: CASSRDRGDEKLFF; size: many; length: 14; V: TRBV7-2; D: TRBD1; J: TRBJ1-4
DNA: TGCGCCAGCAGCTTGGGAGGTCAGTGGGCTGAAGCTTTCTTT; CDR3: CASSLGGQWAEAFF; size: once; length: 14; V: TRBV5-1; D: NA; J: TRBJ1-1
DNA: TGTGCCAGCAGCTTAAACGGGAGAACAGATACGCAGTATTTT; CDR3: CASSLNGRTDTQYF; size: NA; length: 14; V: TRBV7-2; D: NA; J: TRBJ2-3
DNA: TGTGCCAGCAGTCATCGTCGGGGCAGACAGGGCAATGAGCAGTTCTTC; CDR3: CASSHRRGRQGNEQFF; size: NA; length: 16; V: TRBV28; D: TRBD1; J: TRBJ2-1
DNA: TGTGCCCGGTATCAGGGTGGGTATGGCTACACCTTC; CDR3: CARYQGGYGYTF; size: NA; length: 12; V: TRBV30; D: NA; J: TRBJ1-2
DNA: TGTGCCATCAGTGAGGGGACAGGGGGTCCCTACGAGCAGTACTTC; CDR3: CAISEGTGGPYEQYF; size: NA; length: 15; V: TRBV10-3; D: TRBD1; J: TRBJ2-7
DNA: TGTGCCAGCTCACCGGGACAGATCTACGAGCAGTACTTC; CDR3: CASSPGQIYEQYF; size: once; length: 13; V: TRBV18; D: TRBD1; J: TRBJ2-7
DNA: TGTGCCAGCAGTCAGGGGGGGTCGGAAAACATTCAGTACTTC; CDR3: CASSQGGSENIQYF; size: NA; length: 14; V: TRBV28; D: NA; J: TRBJ2-4
DNA: TGTGCCAGCTCACCAGGTCGGAACTATGGCTACACCTTC; CDR3: CASSPGRNYGYTF; size: NA; length: 13; V: TRBV18; D: NA; J: TRBJ1-2
DNA: TGCGCCAGCAGCCCGGCGACTAGCGGGGCGAACACCGGGGAGCTGTTTTTT; CDR3: CASSPATSGANTGELFF; size: NA; length: 17; V: TRBV5-1; D: TRBD2; J: TRBJ2-2
DNA: TGTGCCAGCAGTCCCCCTGGAGGGGAATTGGGCGAGCAGTACTTC; CDR3: CASSPPGGELGEQYF; size: few; length: 15; V: TRBV28; D: NA; J: TRBJ2-7
DNA: TGTGCCACCAGCAGTGGGCCGAGTTCAGCCGGGGAGCTGTTTTTT; CDR3: CATSSGPSSAGELFF; size: NA; length: 15; V: TRBV15; D: NA; J: TRBJ2-2
DNA: TGCGCCAGCAGCTTCGACAGGGGGATGAACACTGAAGCTTTCTTT; CDR3: CASSFDRGMNTEAFF; size: NA; length: 15; V: TRBV5-1; D: TRBD1; J: TRBJ1-1
DNA: TGTGCCAGCAGCTTAGATGAGACAGGGGATTGGGGGACAACTAATGAAAAACTGTTTTTT; CDR3: CASSLDETGDWGTTNEKLFF; size: NA; length: 20; V: TRBV11-2; D: TRBD1; J: TRBJ1-4
DNA: TGTGCCAGCAGCACGGGACAGGATGTGAATGAGCAGTTCTTC; CDR3: CASSTGQDVNEQFF; size: NA; length: 14; V: TRBV6-4; D: TRBD1; J: TRBJ2-1
DNA: TGTGCCACCTCTCGGCTGGGCGAGCAGTACTTC; CDR3: CATSRLGEQYF; size: NA; length: 11; V: TRBV10-3; D: NA; J: TRBJ2-7
DNA: TGCAGCGTTGAAGCGGAGGGGACAGGGGCCTACAATGAGCAGTTCTTC; CDR3: CSVEAEGTGAYNEQFF; size: NA; length: 16; V: TRBV29-1; D: TRBD1; J: TRBJ2-1
DNA: TGTGCCAGTAGGGATGGTGGAGCGGGTAGCACAGATACGCAGTATTTT; CDR3: CASRDGGAGSTDTQYF; size: NA; length: 16; V: TRBV19; D: NA; J: TRBJ2-3
DNA: TGTGCCAGCAGTAAAGCCGGAGTCGGTACCTACGAGCAGTACTTC; CDR3: CASSKAGVGTYEQYF; size: NA; length: 15; V: TRBV28; D: NA; J: TRBJ2-7
DNA: TGTGCCAGCTCCGATAGCGGGAAGCAAGAGACCCAGTACTTC; CDR3: CASSDSGKQETQYF; size: NA; length: 14; V: TRBV6-6; D: TRBD2; J: TRBJ2-5
DNA: TGCGCCAGCAGCTTGGAGGAGGGAGGGGGCTACGAGCAGTACTTC; CDR3: CASSLEEGGGYEQYF; size: NA; length: 15; V: TRBV5-1; D: NA; J: TRBJ2-7
DNA: TGCAGCGTTGGAAGGGACAGGGCCTACGAGCAGTACTTC; CDR3: CSVGRDRAYEQYF; size: NA; length: 13; V: TRBV29-1; D: TRBD1; J: TRBJ2-7
DNA: TGTGCCAGTAAGGCTCAAGCGGGACTATACGAGCAGTACTTC; CDR3: CASKAQAGLYEQYF; size: NA; length: 14; V: TRBV19; D: TRBD2; J: TRBJ2-7
DNA: TGTGCCAGCAGCTTACAGGACCGCCAGAGCTACACCTTC; CDR3: CASSLQDRQSYTF; size: NA; length: 13; V: TRBV7-6; D: NA; J: TRBJ1-2
DNA: TGTGCCAGCAGTCAGTTGACAGGCCTCTCTGGAAACACCATATATTTT; CDR3: CASSQLTGLSGNTIYF; size: once; length: 16; V: TRBV28; D: NA; J: TRBJ1-3
DNA: TGTGCCAGCAGTCCAACGGACAGGGGGGAAAGGGACGGCTACACCTTC; CDR3: CASSPTDRGERDGYTF; size: NA; length: 16; V: TRBV27; D: TRBD1; J: TRBJ1-2
DNA: TGTGCCAGTAGTATGGGACAGGGGGCCTACATTCAGTACTTC; CDR3: CASSMGQGAYIQYF; size: NA; length: 14; V: TRBV19; D: TRBD1; J: TRBJ2-4
DNA: TGCGCCAGCAGCCCACTAGAGAATTTTTACAATGAGCAGTTCTTC; CDR3: CASSPLENFYNEQFF; size: NA; length: 15; V: TRBV5-1; D: NA; J: TRBJ2-1
DNA: TGCGCCAGCAGCTTGGAATGGGAGACCCAGTACTTC; CDR3: CASSLEWETQYF; size: NA; length: 12; V: TRBV5-1; D: NA; J: TRBJ2-5
DNA: TGCGCCAGCAGCTATGGACAGTCCTACGAGCAGTACTTC; CDR3: CASSYGQSYEQYF; size: few; length: 13; V: TRBV5-1; D: NA; J: TRBJ2-7
DNA: TGTGCCAGCACTCCACAGGGGGCGCCCGGGGCCAACGTCCTGACTTTC; CDR3: CASTPQGAPGANVLTF; size: once; length: 16; V: TRBV2; D: TRBD1; J: TRBJ2-6
DNA: TGTGCCAGCTCACCCGGGACAGAAGCTAACTATGGCTACACCTTC; CDR3: CASSPGTEANYGYTF; size: many; length: 15; V: TRBV18; D: TRBD1; J: TRBJ1-2
DNA: TGTGCCAGCAGCGACATGGGGAACACTGAAGCTTTCTTT; CDR3: CASSDMGNTEAFF; size: NA; length: 13; V: TRBV7-9; D: NA; J: TRBJ1-1
DNA: TGTGCCAGCAGCTTGGGGACAGGGTCCTCACCCCTCCACTTT; CDR3: CASSLGTGSSPLHF; size: NA; length: 14; V: TRBV7-9; D: TRBD1; J: TRBJ1-6
DNA: TGCAGCGTTGATGGGCCCACCCGGGGGGGCCCAGCCTCCGAGCAGTACTTC; CDR3: CSVDGPTRGGPASEQYF; size: NA; length: 17; V: TRBV29-1; D: TRBD2; J: TRBJ2-7